Listed below are T cell receptor beta chains from one sample, sequenced in a study of human T cells and chemical hapten exposure. From the RACE reads, TCRdb called clonotypes with MiXCR, one entry per CDR3 protein. The sample holds 150,000 to 200,000 distinct CDR3 sequences, more than 14% seen once. Sequenced here: whole blood, sampled in connection with sensitization to the hapten diphenylcyclopropenone (DPC). All receptors come from a woman aged 25 to 39 with alopecia areata. Some clones in this sample may be carry-over from other donors' samples. Both conserved end residues are trimmed from each CDR3.

V gene: TRBV18; CDR3 protein: ASSQAGAAAF
V gene: TRBV5-4; CDR3 protein: ASSAAQGTTYEQY
V gene: TRBV7-8; CDR3 protein: ASSQTSTKNIQY
V gene: TRBV28; CDR3 protein: ASSLLGQYLDEQF
V gene: TRBV2; CDR3 protein: ASSLDRADGYT
V gene: TRBV5-5; CDR3 protein: ASSLSGAGELF
V gene: TRBV7-9; CDR3 protein: ASSREAVQETQY
V gene: TRBV6-6; CDR3 protein: ASGTGDTEAF
V gene: TRBV21-1; CDR3 protein: ASSKRGTGCYEQY
V gene: TRBV7-9; CDR3 protein: ASSLRTAPDTQY
V gene: TRBV14; CDR3 protein: ASSSRTVGEQF
V gene: TRBV21-1; CDR3 protein: ASSPQGGSTEAF
V gene: TRBV7-2; CDR3 protein: ASSAGQGPRETQY
V gene: TRBV15; CDR3 protein: ATSSATGEQY
V gene: TRBV20-1; CDR3 protein: SARGTGANYGYT
V gene: TRBV3-1; CDR3 protein: ASSQDQVSSYNEQF
V gene: TRBV28; CDR3 protein: ASSRPDSLNYGYT
V gene: TRBV7-2; CDR3 protein: ASSIDGLARGDTQY
V gene: TRBV30; CDR3 protein: AWSWVAGGADTQY
V gene: TRBV6-5; CDR3 protein: ASRRGESPLH
V gene: TRBV19; CDR3 protein: ASSSLWTGSNEKLF
V gene: TRBV27; CDR3 protein: ASSLLAGTGELF
V gene: TRBV3-1; CDR3 protein: ASRRTGDEQF
V gene: TRBV29-1; CDR3 protein: SVATGLNEKLF
V gene: TRBV20-1; CDR3 protein: SAREWGQGGNSPLH
V gene: TRBV7-2; CDR3 protein: ASSPGSMNTEAF
V gene: TRBV28; CDR3 protein: ASSSRDASGEKLF
V gene: TRBV11-3; CDR3 protein: ASSSNPQGEAF
V gene: TRBV12-3/TRBV12-4; CDR3 protein: ASSPTGNNQPQH
V gene: TRBV2; CDR3 protein: ASSVEGNTGELF
V gene: TRBV3-1; CDR3 protein: ASSQNPTLWEGTEAF
V gene: TRBV5-5; CDR3 protein: ASSLSSGARTANTGELF
V gene: TRBV6-2/TRBV6-3; CDR3 protein: ASSHGLAGVTGELF
V gene: TRBV24-1; CDR3 protein: ATSGSGFNEQF
V gene: TRBV12-3/TRBV12-4; CDR3 protein: ASSWTPPGSYNEQF
V gene: TRBV7-8; CDR3 protein: ASSRGSSYEEY
V gene: TRBV18; CDR3 protein: ASSPQGRTEAF
V gene: TRBV4-1; CDR3 protein: ASSPGQGPMNTEAF
V gene: TRBV29-1; CDR3 protein: SGWAVNTEAF
V gene: TRBV7-9; CDR3 protein: ASSLIPDTEAF
V gene: TRBV2; CDR3 protein: ASRYNRNQPQH
V gene: TRBV7-2; CDR3 protein: ASSRTWTEAF
V gene: TRBV30; CDR3 protein: AWSEAGGSYEQY
V gene: TRBV29-1; CDR3 protein: SVESLARNEQY
V gene: TRBV6-2/TRBV6-3; CDR3 protein: ASSYIRNTEAF
V gene: TRBV24-1; CDR3 protein: ATSGQHNTEAF
V gene: TRBV20-1; CDR3 protein: SARGIGSYNEQF
V gene: TRBV18; CDR3 protein: ASSPQSAYGYT
V gene: TRBV4-3; CDR3 protein: ASSQDRSLTSYGYT
V gene: TRBV7-8; CDR3 protein: ASSPGGDGHLANYGYT
V gene: TRBV28; CDR3 protein: ASSPPYGLAGESYNEQF